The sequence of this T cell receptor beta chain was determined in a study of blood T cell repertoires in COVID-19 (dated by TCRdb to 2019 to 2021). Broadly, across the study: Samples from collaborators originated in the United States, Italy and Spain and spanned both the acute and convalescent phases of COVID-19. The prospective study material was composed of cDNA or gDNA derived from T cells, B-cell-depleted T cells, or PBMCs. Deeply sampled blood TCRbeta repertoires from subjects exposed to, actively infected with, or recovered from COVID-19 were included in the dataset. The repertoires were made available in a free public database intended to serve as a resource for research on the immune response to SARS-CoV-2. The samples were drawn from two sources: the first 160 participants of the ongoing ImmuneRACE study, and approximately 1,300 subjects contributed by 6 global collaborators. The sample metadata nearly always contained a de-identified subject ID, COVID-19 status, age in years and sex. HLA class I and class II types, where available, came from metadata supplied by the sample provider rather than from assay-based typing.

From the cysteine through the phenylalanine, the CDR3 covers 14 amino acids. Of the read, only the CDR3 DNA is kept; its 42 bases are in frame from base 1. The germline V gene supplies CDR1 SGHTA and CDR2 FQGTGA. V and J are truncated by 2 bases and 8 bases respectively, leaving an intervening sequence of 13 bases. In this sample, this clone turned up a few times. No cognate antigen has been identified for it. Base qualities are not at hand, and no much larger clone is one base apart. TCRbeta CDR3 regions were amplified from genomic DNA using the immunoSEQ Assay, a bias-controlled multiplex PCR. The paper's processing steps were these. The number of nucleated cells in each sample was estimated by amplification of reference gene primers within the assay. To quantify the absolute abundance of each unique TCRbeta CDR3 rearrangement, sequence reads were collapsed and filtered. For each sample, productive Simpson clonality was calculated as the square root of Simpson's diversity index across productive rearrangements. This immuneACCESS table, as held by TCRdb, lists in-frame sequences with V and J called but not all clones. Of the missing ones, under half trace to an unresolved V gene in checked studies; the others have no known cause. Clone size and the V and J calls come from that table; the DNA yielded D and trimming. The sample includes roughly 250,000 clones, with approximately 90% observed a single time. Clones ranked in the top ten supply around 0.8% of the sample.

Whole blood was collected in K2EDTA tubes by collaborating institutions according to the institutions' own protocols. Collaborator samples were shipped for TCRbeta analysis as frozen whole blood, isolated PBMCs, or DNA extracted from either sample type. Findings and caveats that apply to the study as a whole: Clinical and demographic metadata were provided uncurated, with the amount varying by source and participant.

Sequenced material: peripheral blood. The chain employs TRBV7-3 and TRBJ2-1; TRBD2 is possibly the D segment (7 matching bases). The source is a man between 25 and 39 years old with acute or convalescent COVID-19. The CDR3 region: CASSLGGANDEQFF. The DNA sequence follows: TGTGCCAGCAGCTTAGGGGGGGCCAACGATGAGCAGTTCTTC.